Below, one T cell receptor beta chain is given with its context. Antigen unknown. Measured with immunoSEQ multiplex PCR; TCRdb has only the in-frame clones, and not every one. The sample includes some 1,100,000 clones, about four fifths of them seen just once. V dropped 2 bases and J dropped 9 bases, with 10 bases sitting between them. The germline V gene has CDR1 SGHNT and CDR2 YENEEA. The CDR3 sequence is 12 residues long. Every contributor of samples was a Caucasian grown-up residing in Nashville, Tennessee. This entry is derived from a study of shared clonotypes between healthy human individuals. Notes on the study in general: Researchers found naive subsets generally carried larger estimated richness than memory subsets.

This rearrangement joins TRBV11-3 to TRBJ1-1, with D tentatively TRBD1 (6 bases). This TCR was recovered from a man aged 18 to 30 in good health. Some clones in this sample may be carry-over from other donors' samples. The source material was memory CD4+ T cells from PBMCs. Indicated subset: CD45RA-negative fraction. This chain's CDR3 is CASSLTGQKAFF. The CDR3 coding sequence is TGTGCCAGCAGCTTAACCGGACAGAAAGCTTTCTTT. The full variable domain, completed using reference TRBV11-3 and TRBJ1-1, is EAGVVQSPRYKIIEKKQPVAFWCNPISGHNTLYWYLQNLGQGPELLIRYENEEAVDDSQLPKDRFSAERLKGVDSTLKIQPAELGDSAVYLCASSLTGQKAFFGQGTRLTVV.